Following are 31 T cell receptor beta chains from one sample sequenced in a study of shared clonotypes between healthy human individuals. CD45RO negativity and positive selection for CCR7 defined naive CD8 cells, a population that excluded terminally differentiated effector memory CD45RA+ cells. Some clones are missing from TCRdb's copy, which holds only in-frame ones; the method was immunoSEQ multiplex PCR. The sample includes about 1,900,000 clones, about 95% of them seen just once. Sample: naive CD8+ T cells sorted from blood. These TCRs come from a man between 18 and 35 years old in good health.

The rearrangement uses TRBV6-1 and TRBJ2-1; D is unresolved. The CDR3 covers 14 residues. Germline V gives CDR1 MNHNS, CDR2 SASEGT. Between the trimmed V and J ends, which lost 7 bases and 0 bases, there was a span of 10 bases. DNA for the CDR3: TGTGCCAGCACCCAGTGGGACTCCTACAATGAGCAGTTCTTC. Protein sequence: CASTQWDSYNEQFF.

CDR3 bases: TGTGCCAGCAGCTTGTACGAATCCTACGAGCAGTACTTC. Translation gives CASSLYESYEQYF. The gene calls are TRBV7-6 and TRBJ2-7; D is ambiguous. The CDR3 loop spans 13 amino acids. The germline CDR1 and CDR2 sequences are SGHVS and FNYEAQ. Trimming removed 3 bases from V and 1 base from J, with 7 bases in between.

V and J are TRBV27 and TRBJ1-4; 7 bases align to TRBD1. Per germline, CDR1 MNHEY and CDR2 SMNVEV (reference sequence). This CDR3 spans 18 amino acids. The junction had 15 bases not matched to a gene; V was cut back by 8 bases and J by 0 bases. CDR3 in amino acids: CASRAQGWGWTTNEKLFF. The DNA of the CDR3 is TGTGCCAGCCGCGCACAGGGGTGGGGCTGGACAACTAATGAAAAACTGTTTTTT.

This sequence joins TRBV25-1 and TRBJ1-2; the D gene is possibly TRBD1 (5 bases). CDR1 is MGHDK, CDR2 SYGVNS, per germline. This CDR3 has 14 amino acids. V was pared by 1 base and J by 7 bases, with 13 bases between. CDR3 protein: CASSELAGTIGYTF. In DNA, the CDR3 is TGTGCCAGCAGTGAATTAGCAGGGACTATTGGCTACACCTTC.

To note about this clone: Other DNA sequences in this specimen translate into the identical CDR3. The chain employs TRBV20-1 and TRBJ2-1; D is undetermined. The CDR3 runs 10 residues. Trimming removed 6 bases at V and 2 bases at J, with 2 bases between. CDR1 is DFQATT, CDR2 SNEGSKA, per germline (reference sequence). The CDR3 sequence: CSATYNEQFF. The CDR3 nucleotides are TGCAGTGCAACCTACAATGAGCAGTTCTTC.

The chain carries TRBV5-6 and TRBJ2-7; 8 positions agree with TRBD1. CDR1 is SGHDT and CDR2 is YYEEEE in the germline V gene. This CDR3 region has 16 residues. V was pared by 4 bases and J by 0 bases, with 9 bases of the junction left unmatched. The CDR3: CASSGGQGSSSYEQYF. CDR3 bases: TGTGCCAGCAGCGGAGGACAGGGATCTTCCTCCTACGAGCAGTACTTC. Complete variable domain (other parts from reference TRBV5-6 and TRBJ2-7): DAGVTQSPTHLIKTRGQQVTLRCSPKSGHDTVSWYQQALGQGPQFIFQYYEEEERQRGNFPDRFSGHQFPNYSSELNVNALLLGDSALYLCASSGGQGSSSYEQYFGPGTRLTVT.

V and J are TRBV14 and TRBJ1-1; a weak D match, TRBD1 (6 bases). Germline CDR1 SGHDN, CDR2 FVKESK. V lost 0 bases and J lost 3, with 14 bases in between. The CDR3 extends over 16 amino acids. DNA for the CDR3: TGTGCCAGCAGCCAAGATTGGACAGAAATGCACACTGAAGCTTTCTTT. Residues: CASSQDWTEMHTEAFF.

CDR3 nucleotides: TGCAGCGTTGAATTACAGGGGAACTATGGCTACACCTTC. As protein: CSVELQGNYGYTF. The rearrangement uses TRBV29-1 and TRBJ1-2; 7 bases align to TRBD1. CDR3 length: 13 amino acids. Trimming at V came to 2 bases and at J to 2 bases, leaving 2 bases not matched to a gene. Germline V gives CDR1 SQVTM, CDR2 ANQGSEA.

The J gene is TRBJ1-2, the V gene TRBV6-1; D is undetermined. CDR1 MNHNS and CDR2 SASEGT come from the germline V gene. Trimming took 2 bases from V and 2 from J, leaving 9 bases between them. The CDR3 is 14 residues long. Written as DNA, the CDR3 is TGTGCCAGCAGTGAATACCCAGTCAACTATGGCTACACCTTC. As protein: CASSEYPVNYGYTF.

This chain links TRBV21-1 with TRBJ2-7; TRBD2, as called in the table, went unchecked against the DNA. TRBV21-1 is annotated as a pseudogene. This CDR3 comprises 18 residues. The CDR3 DNA reads TGTGCCAGCAGCCCCCCCGGGGTATCAACCAAACGTTCCTACGAGCAGTACTTC. It specifies CASSPPGVSTKRSYEQYF.

The chain combines TRBV5-4 with TRBJ1-2; D may be TRBD1 (5 bases). With 3 bases removed from V and 4 bases from J, the gap between germline ends came to 16 bases. Germline V CDR1 and CDR2: SGHNT, YYREEE (reference sequence). The CDR3 is 15 residues long. The CDR3 sequence is CASSSGGYPLYGYTF. DNA for the CDR3: TGTGCCAGCAGCTCGGGGGGATACCCACTCTATGGCTACACCTTC.

The chain recombines TRBV11-2 with TRBJ2-2; D ambiguous. The CDR3 covers 12 residues. The V end lost 7 bases, the J end lost 3 bases, and 6 bases lay between the germline ends. In germline, CDR1 is SGHAT, CDR2 FQNNGV. CDR3: CASNLDTGELFF. CDR3 nucleotide sequence: TGTGCCAGCAACCTCGACACCGGGGAGCTGTTTTTT.

This clone has a single count. The sample carries other DNA sequences with the same CDR3. In DNA, the CDR3 is TGTGCCAGCAGTTACGGGGGGGGCGGCGAGCAGTACTTC. Protein product: CASSYGGGGEQYF. This chain links TRBV6-5 with TRBJ2-7, with D possibly matching TRBD2 (7 bases). The germline V gene encodes CDR1 MNHEY and CDR2 SVGAGI. V was trimmed by 2 bases and J by 6 bases, leaving 11 bases between them. There are 13 residues in the CDR3.

The CDR3 loop is CASRAGETQYF. As DNA, the CDR3 is TGTGCCAGCAGGGCTGGAGAGACCCAGTACTTC. The V and J genes are TRBV6-6 and TRBJ2-5; D call uncertain. The CDR3 runs to 11 residues. From germline, CDR1 is MNHNY and CDR2 SVGAGI (reference sequence). V was pared by 6 bases and J by 4 bases, with 6 bases between.

A word on this clone: This sample also contains other DNA sequences that code for the same CDR3. The V and J genes are TRBV2 and TRBJ2-7; D is undetermined. The CDR3 loop spans 12 amino acids. Between the trimmed V and J ends, which lost 8 bases and 2 bases, there was a span of 10 bases. Germline V gives CDR1 SNHLY, CDR2 FYNNEI. The DNA of the CDR3 is TGTGCCAGCTCGGACCGTCCCTACGAGCAGTACTTC. It is translated as CASSDRPYEQYF.

The CDR3 reads CASSYESGELFF. CDR3 nucleotide sequence: TGTGCCAGCAGTTATGAGTCCGGGGAGCTGTTTTTT. This sequence joins TRBV27 and TRBJ2-2; D unresolved. Trimming removed 4 bases at V and 6 bases at J, with 6 bases between. CDR3 size: 12 residues. The germline gives CDR1 MNHEY, CDR2 SMNVEV (reference sequence).

The chain has TRBV11-2 and TRBJ2-3; 11 nucleotides agree with TRBD2. The germline V gene has CDR1 SGHAT and CDR2 FQNNGV. This CDR3 region has 15 residues. Losses at the gene ends were 3 bases for V and 7 bases for J; bases not matched to a gene: 6. CDR3 nucleotides: TGTGCCAGCAGCTTTAGCGGGGGGGGTCTATATACGCAGTATTTT. This gives the protein CASSFSGGGLYTQYF.

V gene TRBV5-4 combines with J gene TRBJ1-1; D not certain. V lost 3 bases and J lost 0, with 24 bases in between. In germline, CDR1 is SGHNT, CDR2 YYREEE (reference sequence). The CDR3 is made up of 19 amino acids. In DNA form, the CDR3 reads TGTGCCAGCAGCTCAAACCCTTTTAGGCATGTTACCATGAACACTGAAGCTTTCTTT. Translating gives CASSSNPFRHVTMNTEAFF.

A single count supports this clone. The chain carries TRBV5-1 and TRBJ2-1; TRBD1 agrees at 7 bases. V lost 3 bases, J lost 0 bases, and 9 bases stayed unmatched. CDR1 SGHRS and CDR2 YFSETQ come from the germline V gene. This CDR3 is 17 amino acids long. CDR3: CASSSPKGTVSYNEQFF. CDR3 nucleotides: TGCGCCAGCAGCTCACCAAAAGGGACAGTCTCCTACAATGAGCAGTTCTTC.

The chain recombines TRBV21-1 with TRBJ1-5; no DNA check was done on the table's D call, TRBD1. TRBV21-1 is flagged as a pseudogene. The CDR3 runs to 17 residues. As DNA, the CDR3 is TGTGCCAGCAGCAAAGGTATGACAGCCCATAGCAATCAGCCCCAGCATTTT. Translating gives CASSKGMTAHSNQPQHF.

The CDR3 DNA is TGTGCCAGCAGTTGGGCGGGGAGTGCAGATACGCAGTATTTT. It specifies CASSWAGSADTQYF. The chain combines TRBV6-5 with TRBJ2-3; D is perhaps TRBD2 (6 bases). The germline V and J ends were trimmed by 4 bases and 4 bases, with 12 bases remaining between them. Germline V lookup: CDR1 MNHEY, CDR2 SVGAGI. The CDR3 spans 14 residues.

The chain recombines TRBV27 with TRBJ1-2, with TRBD1 as a possible D gene (6 bases). The CDR3 has 16 amino acids. V was pared by 6 bases and J by 3 bases, with 20 bases between. Germline V CDR1 and CDR2: MNHEY, SMNVEV (reference sequence). For the CDR3, the DNA is TGTGCCAGCAGGGCGAGCCCAGGGGCTATTGACTATGGCTACACCTTC. Encoded protein: CASRASPGAIDYGYTF.

A note on this clone: Distinct nucleotide sequences in the sample also encode this CDR3. Here the CDR3 reads CASSSGFSGNTIYF. The CDR3 coding sequence is TGTGCCAGCAGTTCAGGATTCTCTGGAAACACCATATATTTT. J is TRBJ1-3 and V is TRBV6-5, with D uncertain. The ends were cut back, 4 bases at V and 0 bases at J, with 7 bases in the middle. The CDR3 is 14 amino acids. Germline CDR1 and CDR2: MNHEY and SVGAGI.

Only one count was recorded for this clone. The V and J genes are TRBV7-9 and TRBJ2-5; perhaps TRBD2 as D (6 bases). CDR1 is SEHNR, CDR2 FQNEAQ, per germline (reference sequence). V was clipped by 5 bases and J by 1 base, with 17 bases between them. The CDR3 covers 16 residues. The CDR3 reads CASSPPWGELQETQYF. In nucleotides, the CDR3 is TGTGCCAGCAGCCCTCCCTGGGGGGAACTCCAAGAGACCCAGTACTTC.

In its sample, this clone was seen once. The V call is TRBV13, the J call TRBJ1-2, with D hard to call. This CDR3 is 13 amino acids long. Germline lookup yields CDR1 PRHDT and CDR2 FYEKMQ (reference sequence). V dropped 5 bases and J dropped 0 bases, with 7 bases sitting between them. The CDR3 is CASSPGTNYGYTF. CDR3 bases: TGTGCCAGCAGCCCCGGGACTAACTATGGCTACACCTTC.

The rearrangement links TRBV6-5 to TRBJ2-5; tentative D call: TRBD2 (5 bases). V was pared by 3 bases and J by 4 bases, with 12 bases between. Per the germline V gene, CDR1 is MNHEY and CDR2 is SVGAGI. The CDR3 runs to 14 residues. The CDR3 nucleotides read TGTGCCAGCAGTTATCTCGGCGGGCGAGAGACCCAGTACTTC. This sequence encodes CASSYLGGRETQYF.

The genes are TRBV27 and TRBJ1-2; 8 nucleotides line up with TRBD1. Germline V CDR1 and CDR2: MNHEY, SMNVEV (reference sequence). This CDR3 is 17 amino acids long. V was clipped by 2 bases and J by 1 base; unmatched bases: 9. The CDR3 DNA is TGTGCCAGCAGTTTAGGATTTAGGACAGGGATTAACTATGGCTACACCTTC. It specifies CASSLGFRTGINYGYTF.

The CDR3 sequence: CASSGILAGGSYEQYF. The CDR3 DNA reads as TGTGCCAGCAGTGGAATACTAGCGGGGGGCTCCTACGAGCAGTACTTC. The genes are TRBV6-1 and TRBJ2-7; 12 bases are a match to TRBD2. Germline trimming cut 4 bases from V and 0 bases from J; bases unmatched to any gene: 4. The CDR3 spans 16 residues. Looked up from germline, CDR1 is MNHNS and CDR2 is SASEGT.

Points on this clone: The same CDR3 can be traced to other DNA sequences in this sample. This chain joins TRBV27 and TRBJ2-1; D might be TRBD2 (6 bases). Germline V gives CDR1 MNHEY, CDR2 SMNVEV (reference sequence). The CDR3 totals 13 residues. V shed 2 bases and J shed 4 bases, with 6 bases lying between them. CDR3 DNA: TGTGCCAGCAGTTTACGGGGGTACAATGAGCAGTTCTTC. This codes for CASSLRGYNEQFF.

J is TRBJ1-1 and V is TRBV2; 8 bases agree with TRBD1. V lost 6 bases and J lost 1; bases outside the gene matches: 4. Germline V gene lookup returns CDR1 SNHLY and CDR2 FYNNEI. This CDR3 is 14 amino acids long. The CDR3, as DNA: TGTGCCAGCAGCGCGGGACAGGAGAACACTGAAGCTTTCTTT. Translation: CASSAGQENTEAFF. Supplemented by reference TRBV2 and TRBJ1-1, the full variable domain reads EPEVTQTPSHQVTQMGQEVILRCVPISNHLYFYWYRQILGQKVEFLVSFYNNEISEKSEIFDDQFSVERPDGSNFTLKIRSTKLEDSAMYFCASSAGQENTEAFFGQGTRLTVV.

Here the CDR3 reads CASSSGTGLREQYF. The CDR3 region has the DNA TGTGCCAGCAGCTCCGGGACAGGTTTGAGAGAGCAGTACTTC. The V call is TRBV5-6, the J call TRBJ2-7, with 8 bases lining up with TRBD1. Germline assignment: CDR1 SGHDT and CDR2 YYEEEE. J was trimmed by 7 bases and V by 3 bases; bases with no gene match: 9. The CDR3 runs to 14 residues.